This TCR beta chain was sequenced for a study of T-cell reconstitution after alpha-beta-depleted transplantation in children. Notes on the study in general: About two months after transplant, alpha-beta T cells reportedly came from several hundred expanded graft clones. The study traced high day-60 TCRbeta diversity in some patients to surviving recipient T cells and thymic progenitors. Newly generated T cells supplied most T-cell counts and diversity one year post-transplant.

The CDR3 spans 12 residues. The germline V and J ends were trimmed by 4 bases and 2 bases, with 7 bases remaining between them. CDR1 is DFQATT and CDR2 is SNEGSKA in the germline V gene (reference sequence). The table lists this clonotype with many counts. Its antigen is currently unknown. Unique molecular identifiers were built into the TCRbeta library. TCRdb fed the PCR reads into MiXCR, producing one record per CDR3 protein. In the table there are some 180,000 distinct CDR3 sequences, around 7% of which are singletons. This clonotype was sampled from a boy aged 2 to 10 with acute lymphoblastic leukemia, due to receive a stem cell transplant. V and J are TRBV20-1 and TRBJ2-3; D gene uncertain. Sequencing was performed on PBMCs, taken before TCRalphabeta/CD19-depleted stem cell transplant. The CDR3 DNA reads as TGCAGTGCTACCCCTTCCACAGATACGCAGTATTTT. Its protein product is CSATPSTDTQYF.